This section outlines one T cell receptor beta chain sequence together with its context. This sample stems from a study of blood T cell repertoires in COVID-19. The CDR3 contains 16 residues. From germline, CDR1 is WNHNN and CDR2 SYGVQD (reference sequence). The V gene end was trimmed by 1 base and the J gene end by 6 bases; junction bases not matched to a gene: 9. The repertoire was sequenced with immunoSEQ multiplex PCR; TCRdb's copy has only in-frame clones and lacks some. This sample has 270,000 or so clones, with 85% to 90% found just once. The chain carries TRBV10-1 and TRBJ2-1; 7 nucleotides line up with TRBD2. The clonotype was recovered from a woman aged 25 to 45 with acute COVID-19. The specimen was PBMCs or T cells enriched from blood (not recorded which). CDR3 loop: CASSEWGRAGRNEQFF. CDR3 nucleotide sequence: TGCGCCAGCAGTGAGTGGGGGAGGGCCGGTCGCAATGAGCAGTTCTTC.